The 28 T cell receptor beta chains reported below all come from one sample, sequenced in a study of T cell responses to AZD1222 COVID-19 vaccine. Libraries were prepared by immunoSEQ multiplex PCR; TCRdb keeps only in-frame clonotypes and omits some of them. The data contain about 150,000 clones, approximately 86% of them seen just once; the ten biggest clones take up less than 3%. The material was peripheral blood, obtained on day 0 of AZD1222 vaccination. Receptor source: an adult in good health.

The rearrangement links TRBV18 to TRBJ2-7; 9 positions agree with TRBD2. V was pared by 3 bases and J by 0 bases, with 12 bases of the junction left unmatched. CDR3 size: 18 residues. Germline assignment: CDR1 KGHSH and CDR2 LQKENI. CDR3 coding DNA: TGTGCCAGCTCACCCCGTGTTCCTAGCGGGACCGTCTCCTACGAGCAGTACTTC. The encoded protein is CASSPRVPSGTVSYEQYF.

The chain links TRBV19 to TRBJ2-2; 11 bases line up with TRBD2. V lost 5 bases, J lost 6 bases, and 17 bases stayed unmatched. Germline CDR1 is LNHDA and CDR2 is SQIVND (reference sequence). This CDR3 has 19 amino acids. The CDR3 bases are TGTGCCAGTAGTCTCGGGACAGGCCCATTAGCGGGAGGGGCCGGGGAGCTGTTTTTT. It codes for CASSLGTGPLAGGAGELFF.

About this clone: The junction differs from germline at one of its ends, possibly a read error. The rearrangement joins TRBV6-6 to TRBJ2-7; 8 bases map to TRBD2. The CDR3 has 12 amino acids. Germline CDR1 MNHNY, CDR2 SVGAGI (reference sequence). In DNA, the CDR3 is TGTGCCAGCAGTTACTCTAGCGGGAATCCGCACTTC. This sequence encodes CASSYSSGNPHF.

The V call is TRBV2, the J call TRBJ2-4; maybe TRBD1 (6 bases). This CDR3 contains 15 residues. V gave up 1 base and J gave up 2 bases, with 9 bases separating them. The V gene's germline CDR1 is SNHLY and CDR2 FYNNEI. For the CDR3, the DNA is TGTGCCAGCAGTGAAGTTGGGGGCTCCAAAAACATTCAGTACTTC. Translated, it gives CASSEVGGSKNIQYF.

The genes are TRBV18 and TRBJ2-1, with a tentative D call TRBD1 (6 bases). The CDR3 runs 13 residues. V gave up 3 bases and J gave up 9 bases, with 12 bases separating them. Per germline, CDR1 KGHSH and CDR2 LQKENI. The CDR3 is CASSPSPGVEQFF. The CDR3 region has the DNA TGTGCCAGCTCACCGAGCCCAGGGGTTGAGCAGTTCTTC. Full variable domain (outside the CDR3, taken from reference TRBV18 and TRBJ2-1): NAGVMQNPRHLVRRRGQEARLRCSPMKGHSHVYWYRQLPEEGLKFMVYLQKENIIDESGMPKERFSAEFPKEGPSILRIQQVVRGDSAAYFCASSPSPGVEQFFGPGTRLTVL.

The rearrangement links TRBV24-1 to TRBJ2-1; D is perhaps TRBD2 (5 bases). V was trimmed by 5 bases and J by 10 bases, leaving 26 bases between them. From germline, CDR1 is KGHDR and CDR2 SFDVKD. The length of the CDR3 is 17 residues. The CDR3: CATSGGSGRTFEGEQFF. In nucleotides, the CDR3 is TGTGCCACCAGTGGAGGGAGTGGCAGGACCTTTGAGGGAGAGCAGTTCTTC.

CDR3 nucleotides: TGTGCCAGCAGCTTCCATAATCAGCCCCAGCATTTT. Its protein is CASSFHNQPQHF. V and J are TRBV5-6 and TRBJ1-5; D is undetermined. The V gene lost 2 bases and the J gene lost 4 bases, with 4 bases spanning the gap. Germline CDR1 is SGHDT and CDR2 is YYEEEE. The CDR3 extends over 12 amino acids.

This clone was detected once. The J gene is TRBJ1-2, the V gene TRBV5-1; the D is unclear. Per the germline V gene, CDR1 is SGHRS and CDR2 is YFSETQ. The CDR3 totals 14 residues. V lost 0 bases to trimming and J lost 2 bases, with 8 bases between them. CDR3 nucleotides: TGCGCCAGCAGCTTGGCCGGACGGAACTATGGCTACACCTTC. Translating gives CASSLAGRNYGYTF.

The chain has TRBV28 and TRBJ1-2; possibly TRBD1 for D (6 bases). Trimming pared 4 bases from V and 4 bases from J, leaving 13 bases between. This CDR3 contains 14 residues. CDR1 and CDR2 (germline): MDHEN, SYDVKM. In DNA, the CDR3 is TGTGCCAGCAGTTCAGCAGGACAGATCTATGGCTACACCTTC. Amino acid sequence: CASSSAGQIYGYTF.

The chain links TRBV18 to TRBJ1-5; D is undetermined. The CDR3 covers 14 residues. Germline lookup yields CDR1 KGHSH and CDR2 LQKENI. The V gene lost 6 bases and the J gene lost 0 bases, with 9 bases spanning the gap. The CDR3 DNA reads as TGTGCCAGCTCCCCAGGCCCTAGCAATCAGCCCCAGCATTTT. Its translation: CASSPGPSNQPQHF.

V is TRBV19 and J is TRBJ2-2; D is perhaps TRBD1 or TRBD2 (5 bases each). The V gene lost 3 bases and the J gene lost 0 bases, with 11 bases spanning the gap. CDR3 length equals 16 residues. Germline V gene sequence: CDR1 LNHDA, CDR2 SQIVND (reference sequence). The CDR3 loop is CASSIGTATNTGELFF. Here the CDR3 DNA reads TGTGCCAGTAGTATCGGGACGGCTACGAACACCGGGGAGCTGTTTTTT.

The gene calls are TRBV3-1 (or the pseudogene TRBV3-2) and TRBJ1-3, with a possible D match to TRBD1 (5 bases). There are 15 residues in the CDR3. CDR1 and CDR2 from the germline V gene are LGHDT and YNNKEL (reference sequence). The V and J ends lost 3 bases and 0 bases respectively, with 9 bases between them. CDR3 coding DNA: TGTGCCAGCAGCCAGACAGAATACTCTGGAAACACCATATATTTT. Translated, it gives CASSQTEYSGNTIYF.

The V call is TRBV12-3 or TRBV12-4, the J call TRBJ1-6; D not resolved. The length of the CDR3 is 12 residues. The germline V and J ends were trimmed by 6 bases and 7 bases, with 7 bases remaining between them. The CDR3 spells CASSTLNSPLHF. CDR3 bases: TGTGCCAGCAGCACTCTGAATTCACCCCTCCACTTT.

The chain employs TRBV30 and TRBJ1-4; D not resolved. The germline V gene has CDR1 GTSNPN and CDR2 SVGIG (reference sequence). The CDR3 consists of 13 residues. V lost 2 bases, J lost 8 bases, and 12 bases lay in between. CDR3 in amino acids: CAWSTEPAEKLFF. CDR3 sequence (DNA): TGTGCCTGGAGTACCGAGCCGGCAGAAAAACTGTTTTTT.

The rearrangement links TRBV28 to TRBJ1-2; 9 bases fit TRBD1. CDR3 size: 14 residues. With 1 base clipped from V and 6 bases from J, the junction kept 3 bases outside the gene matches. Germline V lookup: CDR1 MDHEN, CDR2 SYDVKM. Here the CDR3 reads CASSLSRDRDGYTF. In DNA form, the CDR3 reads TGTGCCAGCAGTTTATCGCGGGACAGGGATGGCTACACCTTC.

This clone occurred once. V and J are TRBV28 and TRBJ1-6; D gene ambiguous. Per germline, CDR1 MDHEN and CDR2 SYDVKM. The CDR3 is made up of 12 amino acids. V was shortened by 6 bases and J by 8 bases, with 8 bases between the two germline ends. CDR3 DNA: TGTGCCAGCAGGGGATCGGATTCACCCCTCCACTTT. This sequence encodes CASRGSDSPLHF. Full variable domain (rest looked up from reference TRBV28 and TRBJ1-6): DVKVTQSSRYLVKRTGEKVFLECVQDMDHENMFWYRQDPGLGLRLIYFSYDVKMKEKGDIPEGYSVSREKKERFSLILESASTNQTSMYLCASRGSDSPLHFGNGTRLTVT.

This clone was detected a few times. The chain employs TRBV2 and TRBJ1-1; D possibly corresponds to TRBD1 (6 bases). With 4 bases removed from V and 0 bases from J, the gap between germline ends came to 6 bases. The CDR3 runs 13 residues. Germline assignment: CDR1 SNHLY and CDR2 FYNNEI. CDR3 protein: CASSGTVNTEAFF. The DNA of the CDR3 is TGTGCCAGCAGTGGGACAGTGAACACTGAAGCTTTCTTT.

The chain combines TRBV6-5 with TRBJ1-5; D is uncertain. V was clipped by 0 bases and J by 4 bases, with 10 bases between them. The germline V gene has CDR1 MNHEY and CDR2 SVGAGI. The CDR3 sequence is 15 residues long. The CDR3 reads CASSYSSSLNQPQHF. In DNA form, the CDR3 reads TGTGCCAGCAGTTACTCGAGTTCCCTAAATCAGCCCCAGCATTTT.

DNA for the CDR3: TGTGCCAGCAGTGAACCCCTTCCGGGAATAGGGGATGGCTACACCTTC. Protein sequence: CASSEPLPGIGDGYTF. The V and J genes are TRBV6-1 and TRBJ1-2, with D possibly being TRBD1 (5 bases). Germline CDR1 is MNHNS and CDR2 is SASEGT. The V end was cut by 2 bases, the J end by 6 bases, with 19 bases between. This CDR3 has 16 residues.

V usage is TRBV5-1 and J usage is TRBJ2-2, with D unresolved. CDR1 is SGHRS, CDR2 YFSETQ, per germline. The CDR3 contains 15 residues. Trimming removed 2 bases at V and 1 base at J, with 9 bases between. CDR3 sequence reads: CASSLLGENTGELFF. CDR3 in DNA: TGCGCCAGCAGCTTACTTGGAGAGAACACCGGGGAGCTGTTTTTT.

For the CDR3, the DNA is TGCAGCGCAGGCGACAGGGGCGGGATGAACACTGAAGCTTTCTTT. Amino acids: CSAGDRGGMNTEAFF. The chain uses TRBV29-1 and TRBJ1-1; 8 nucleotides match TRBD1. CDR1 SQVTM and CDR2 ANQGSEA come from the germline V gene. This CDR3 comprises 15 residues. After removal of 7 bases from V and 0 bases from J, the junction contained 10 bases not matched to a gene.

This chain links TRBV28 with TRBJ1-4; D gene unclear. Germline lookup yields CDR1 MDHEN and CDR2 SYDVKM. V lost 3 bases and J 0 bases, leaving 5 bases between the germline ends. The CDR3 extends over 14 amino acids. CDR3 in amino acids: CASSLIPTNEKLFF. The CDR3 coding sequence is TGTGCCAGCAGTTTGATACCAACTAATGAAAAACTGTTTTTT. The variable domain in full, with the rest retrieved from reference TRBV28 and TRBJ1-4, is DVKVTQSSRYLVKRTGEKVFLECVQDMDHENMFWYRQDPGLGLRLIYFSYDVKMKEKGDIPEGYSVSREKKERFSLILESASTNQTSMYLCASSLIPTNEKLFFGSGTQLSVL.

V and J are TRBV6-6 and TRBJ1-4; D call uncertain. CDR1 MNHNY and CDR2 SVGAGI come from the germline V gene (reference sequence). The CDR3 loop spans 17 amino acids. V was pared by 5 bases and J by 0 bases, with 16 bases between. The CDR3 loop reads CASSPLFGVATNEKLFF. CDR3 DNA: TGTGCCAGCAGTCCCTTGTTTGGCGTAGCAACTAATGAAAAACTGTTTTTT.

V gene TRBV10-2 combines with J gene TRBJ2-1; D unresolved. Germline V gene data show CDR1 as WSHSY and CDR2 as SAAADI. This CDR3 has 12 amino acids. Trimming stripped 8 bases from V and 10 bases from J, with 15 bases between. The CDR3 region has the DNA TGCGCCAGCGTGCGCTCCGCCGCGGAGCAGTTCTTC. It yields the protein CASVRSAAEQFF.

This clone was seen a handful of times. The rearrangement links TRBV4-1 to TRBJ1-4, with no clear D. Germline V gives CDR1 MGHRA, CDR2 YSYEKL. The CDR3 consists of 14 residues. V gave up 6 bases and J gave up 0 bases, with 8 bases separating them. This chain's CDR3 is CASRTEATNEKLFF. In DNA, the CDR3 is TGCGCCAGCAGGACCGAGGCAACTAATGAAAAACTGTTTTTT.

The chain carries TRBV5-4 and TRBJ1-1; 7 positions agree with TRBD1. Germline CDR1 is SGHNT and CDR2 is YYREEE (reference sequence). This CDR3 is built from 14 residues. With 0 bases clipped from V and 1 base from J, the junction kept 0 bases outside the gene matches. The CDR3 protein is CASSLGTGNTEAFF. The CDR3 DNA reads TGTGCCAGCAGCTTGGGGACAGGGAACACTGAAGCTTTCTTT.

This clone occurred once. The rearrangement links TRBV29-1 to TRBJ1-2; tentative D call: TRBD1 (6 bases). The CDR3 has 17 amino acids. The V gene lost 2 bases and the J gene lost 0 bases, with 19 bases spanning the gap. The V gene's germline CDR1 is SQVTM and CDR2 ANQGSEA. CDR3 protein: CSVESKQGRGANYGYTF. The CDR3 nucleotides are TGCAGCGTTGAAAGTAAACAGGGCAGGGGAGCTAACTATGGCTACACCTTC.

The V and J genes are TRBV5-5 and TRBJ2-2; D call uncertain. Germline CDR1 and CDR2: SGHKS and YYEKEE (reference sequence). Deletions cut 2 bases from V and 2 bases from J, with 13 bases between. CDR3 length: 16 amino acids. The DNA of the CDR3 is TGTGCCAGCAGCTTTTGGGCAGGTACCAACACCGGGGAGCTGTTTTTT. Protein product: CASSFWAGTNTGELFF.